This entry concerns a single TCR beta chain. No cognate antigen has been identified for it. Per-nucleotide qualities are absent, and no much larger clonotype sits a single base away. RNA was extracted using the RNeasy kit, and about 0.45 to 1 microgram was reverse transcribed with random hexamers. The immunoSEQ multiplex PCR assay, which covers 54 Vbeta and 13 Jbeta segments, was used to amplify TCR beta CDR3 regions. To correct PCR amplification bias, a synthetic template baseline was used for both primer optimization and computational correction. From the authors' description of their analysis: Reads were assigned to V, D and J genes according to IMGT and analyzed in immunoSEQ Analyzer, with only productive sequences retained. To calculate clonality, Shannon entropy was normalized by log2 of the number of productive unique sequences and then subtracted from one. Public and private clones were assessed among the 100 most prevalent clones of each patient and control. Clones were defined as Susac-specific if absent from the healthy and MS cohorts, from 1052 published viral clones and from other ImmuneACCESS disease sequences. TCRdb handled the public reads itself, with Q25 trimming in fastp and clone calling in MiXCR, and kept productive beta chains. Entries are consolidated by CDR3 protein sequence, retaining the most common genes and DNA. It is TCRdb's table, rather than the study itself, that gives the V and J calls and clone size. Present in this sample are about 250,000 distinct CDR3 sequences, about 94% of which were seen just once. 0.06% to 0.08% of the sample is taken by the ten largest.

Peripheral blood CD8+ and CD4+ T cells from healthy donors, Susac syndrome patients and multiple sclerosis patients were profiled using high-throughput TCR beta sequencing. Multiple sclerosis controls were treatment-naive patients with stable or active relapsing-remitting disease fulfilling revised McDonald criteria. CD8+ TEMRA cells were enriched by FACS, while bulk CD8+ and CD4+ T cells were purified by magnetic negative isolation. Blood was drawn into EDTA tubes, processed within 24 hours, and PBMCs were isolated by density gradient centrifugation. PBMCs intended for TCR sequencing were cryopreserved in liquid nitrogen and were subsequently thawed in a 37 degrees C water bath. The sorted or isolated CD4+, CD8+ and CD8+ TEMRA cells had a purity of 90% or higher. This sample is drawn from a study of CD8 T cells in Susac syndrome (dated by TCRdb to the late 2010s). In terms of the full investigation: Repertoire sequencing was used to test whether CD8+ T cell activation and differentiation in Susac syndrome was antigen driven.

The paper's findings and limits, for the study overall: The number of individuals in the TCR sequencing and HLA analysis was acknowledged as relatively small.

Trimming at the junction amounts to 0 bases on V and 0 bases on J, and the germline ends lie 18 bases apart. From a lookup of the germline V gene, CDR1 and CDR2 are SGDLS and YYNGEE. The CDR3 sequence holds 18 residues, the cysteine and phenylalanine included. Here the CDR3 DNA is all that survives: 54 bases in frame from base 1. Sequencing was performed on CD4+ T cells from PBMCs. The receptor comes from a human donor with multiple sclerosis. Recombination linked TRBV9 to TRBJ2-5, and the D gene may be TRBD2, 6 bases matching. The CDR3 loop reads CASSVEGLRDFYQETQYF. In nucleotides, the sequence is TGTGCCAGCAGCGTAGAGGGGTTAAGGGACTTCTACCAAGAGACCCAGTACTTC.